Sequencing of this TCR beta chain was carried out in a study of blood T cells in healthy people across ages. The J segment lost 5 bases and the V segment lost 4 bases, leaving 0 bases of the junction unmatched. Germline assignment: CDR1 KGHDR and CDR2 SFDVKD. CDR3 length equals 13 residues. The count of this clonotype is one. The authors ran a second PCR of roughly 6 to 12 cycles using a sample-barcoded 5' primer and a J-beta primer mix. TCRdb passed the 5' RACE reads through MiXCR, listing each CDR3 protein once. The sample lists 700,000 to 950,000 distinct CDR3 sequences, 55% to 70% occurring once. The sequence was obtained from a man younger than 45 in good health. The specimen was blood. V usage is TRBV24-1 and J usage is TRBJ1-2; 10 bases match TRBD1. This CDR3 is CATSEGQGYGYTF. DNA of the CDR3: TGTGCCACCAGTGAGGGACAGGGGTATGGCTACACCTTC.